These T cell receptor beta chains were read from a single sample in a study of human T cells and chemical hapten exposure. TCRdb itself ran the RACE reads through MiXCR, one entry per CDR3 protein. The top ten hold roughly 2.3% of the sample, which has roughly 200,000 distinct CDR3 sequences, around 23% seen once. The sequencing used whole blood, collected in connection with sensitization to the hapten diphenylcyclopropenone (DPC). These receptors all come from a woman aged 40 to 49 with alopecia areata. Some clones in this sample may be carry-over from other donors' samples. Both conserved end residues are part of each CDR3. The D gene is left open where the match is weak.

d_call	j_call	v_call	cdr3_aa
-	TRBJ2-5	TRBV11-1	CASSLDTFQETQYF
-	TRBJ2-7	TRBV3-1	CASSPYEAGEQYF
-	TRBJ2-1	TRBV27	CASSFLGFQNHNEQFF
TRBD1	TRBJ1-5	TRBV6-2/TRBV6-3	CASSLTGGQPQHF
TRBD1	TRBJ2-7	TRBV6-2/TRBV6-3	CASRRPGTGAYEQYF
-	TRBJ2-5	TRBV7-9	CASSPEDGSETQYF
-	TRBJ2-5	TRBV28	CASKEGYQETQYF
-	TRBJ2-7	TRBV12-3/TRBV12-4	CASSLAPTYEQYF
-	TRBJ1-2	TRBV9	CASSRRRDLFYGYTF
TRBD2	TRBJ2-1	TRBV7-8	CASSLGTSGQFF
-	TRBJ2-5	TRBV12-3/TRBV12-4	CASSDRTGEETQYF
-	TRBJ1-2	TRBV4-2	CASSQPLGGPYGYTF
TRBD2	TRBJ2-1	TRBV6-2/TRBV6-3	CASSHGGVAGYYNEQFF
TRBD2	TRBJ2-7	TRBV28	CASSSPGLASSYEQYF
TRBD1	TRBJ2-7	TRBV28	CASSLPLDRAREQYF
TRBD1	TRBJ2-1	TRBV20-1	CSARPRDRSSYNEQFF
-	TRBJ1-2	TRBV28	CASRPDGGHGTF
-	TRBJ2-3	TRBV7-8	CASSYATRTDTQYF
-	TRBJ1-2	TRBV25-1	CASRPMTGIYGYTF
-	TRBJ1-1	TRBV6-1	CASSETPEAFF